This is a list of T cell receptor beta chains from one sample in a study of blood T cell repertoires in COVID-19. The data were produced by immunoSEQ multiplex PCR, yet TCRdb's version contains in-frame clones alone and is incomplete. In the table there are about 270,000 clones, roughly nine tenths of which are singletons. The source material was PBMCs or T cells enriched from blood (not recorded which). All receptors derive from a woman younger than 30 who had recovered from COVID-19. Each CDR3 is given with its conserved first and last residue. A D gene is named only where the DNA matches it firmly. Size is omitted from some rows. Given values are once, few, many or a class for expanded clones.

clone_size d_call cdr3_length j_call v_call cdr3_nt cdr3_aa
NA TRBD1 17 TRBJ2-3 TRBV4-1 TGCGCCAGCAGCCCTCACGGTCGGGACAGGGTCCCAGATACGCAGTATTTT CASSPHGRDRVPDTQYF
NA NA 15 TRBJ1-1 TRBV19 TGTGCCAGCTCACACGGCGGGGAGTGGGACACTGAAGCTTTCTTT CASSHGGEWDTEAFF
NA NA 12 TRBJ2-5 TRBV21-1 TGTGCCAGCAGCAAAGTGAGCGAGACCCAGTACTTC CASSKVSETQYF
NA NA 14 TRBJ1-2 TRBV5-4 TGTGCCACCGTTATGGACAGAAATAACTATGGCTACACCTTC CATVMDRNNYGYTF
NA TRBD1 14 TRBJ2-7 TRBV28 TGTGCCAGCACCTACACAGGGGGCGCGTGGGAGCAGTACTTC CASTYTGGAWEQYF
NA TRBD1 16 TRBJ2-2 TRBV19 TGTGCCAGTAGTATATGGCAGGGGGCTAACACCGGGGAGCTGTTTTTT CASSIWQGANTGELFF
few TRBD1 15 TRBJ2-1 TRBV19 TGTGCCAGTAGTACCCGGGACAGGCTCTACAATGAGCAGTTCTTC CASSTRDRLYNEQFF
NA NA 13 TRBJ2-5 TRBV2 TGTGCCAGCAGATTACAGGGATGGGAGACCCAGTACTTC CASRLQGWETQYF
NA TRBD2 16 TRBJ2-1 TRBV27 TGTGCCAGCAGGTCGGGTAGCGGGGGGCCGGGGCATGAGCAGTTCTTC CASRSGSGGPGHEQFF
NA NA 13 TRBJ1-5 TRBV12-5 TGTGCTAGTGGCCCGTTTAGCAATCAGCCCCAGCATTTT CASGPFSNQPQHF
NA TRBD1 15 TRBJ2-1 TRBV24-1 TGTGCCACCAGTGGTCCTCAGGGGGCTGGAGAAGAGCAGTTCTTC CATSGPQGAGEEQFF
NA TRBD1 16 TRBJ1-2 TRBV11-2 TGTGCCAGCAGCTTAGCCCCAGGGGGCGGCCCCTATGGCTACACCTTC CASSLAPGGGPYGYTF
NA NA 16 TRBJ1-2 TRBV13 TGTGCCAGCAGCTCTACCCCCTCACAGAGCTCGAAGGGCTACACCTTC CASSSTPSQSSKGYTF
NA TRBD1 13 TRBJ1-5 TRBV10-1 TGCGCCAGCTCGACAGGGGTCGGTCAGCCCCAGCATTTT CASSTGVGQPQHF
NA TRBD1 14 TRBJ1-4 TRBV3-1/TRBV3-2 TGTGCCAGCAGCCAATCAGGGGGCTTTGAAAAACTGTTTTTT CASSQSGGFEKLFF
NA TRBD1 17 TRBJ1-3 TRBV19 TGTGCCAGTAGTATAGTCGGGACAGGTAGCTCTGGAAACACCATATATTTT CASSIVGTGSSGNTIYF
NA TRBD1 16 TRBJ1-2 TRBV5-1 TGCGCCAGCAGCTTGGGCACAGGGGTCTCCATCTATGGCTACACCTTC CASSLGTGVSIYGYTF
NA TRBD2 15 TRBJ2-5 TRBV9 TGTGCCAGCAGCGCCACTAGCGGGGGGTGGGAGACCCAGTACTTC CASSATSGGWETQYF
once TRBD1 14 TRBJ1-4 TRBV5-1 TGCGCCAGCAGCAAAGAGACAGGGGGTGAAAAACTGTTTTTT CASSKETGGEKLFF
NA NA 15 TRBJ2-5 TRBV5-4 TGTGCCAGCAGCTTGTGGGCAGGGATTGGAGAGACCCAGTACTTC CASSLWAGIGETQYF
NA NA 13 TRBJ1-2 TRBV28 TGTGCCAGCATTCAGGGGTATGGCTATGGCTACACCTTC CASIQGYGYGYTF
NA NA 15 TRBJ1-5 TRBV9 TGTGCCAGCAGCGTAGTGGGGGGTTCCAATCAGCCCCAGCATTTT CASSVVGGSNQPQHF
once TRBD1 15 TRBJ1-2 TRBV7-9 TGTGCCAGCAGCAATGGACAGGGGGCAGGCTATGGCTACACCTTC CASSNGQGAGYGYTF
NA TRBD2 19 TRBJ2-7 TRBV4-1 TGCGCCAGCAGCCATGCTGTGGGGTTTGGTGCGGGGGGCGTAGGCGAGCAGTACTTC CASSHAVGFGAGGVGEQYF
NA NA 12 TRBJ1-3 TRBV3-1/TRBV3-2 TGTGCCAGCAGCCAAACAGGGAACACCATATATTTT CASSQTGNTIYF
NA TRBD1 15 TRBJ1-2 TRBV2 TGTGCCAGCAGTGCCCGATGGGGACAGGGGGCCGGCTACACCTTC CASSARWGQGAGYTF